This T cell receptor (beta chain) comes out of a study of T-cell memory formation after mild COVID-19. For the study at large: Largely, the TCR clusters proved donor specific.

Trimming took off 6 bases at V and 2 bases at J, with 13 bases between the two ends. Germline CDR1 and CDR2: SQVTM and ANQGSEA. The CDR3 totals 14 residues. Each CDR3 protein is one row after TCRdb ran MiXCR on the 5' RACE reads. Of approximately 210,000 distinct CDR3 sequences listed, roughly 10% are singletons. In its sample, this clonotype was seen a few times. The receptor was derived from a man aged 18 to 35 who had mild COVID-19 (a few samples of this study predate the infection). Cell type and time point are not known. The chain combines TRBV29-1 with TRBJ2-2; D is tentatively TRBD1 or TRBD2 (5 bases each). The sequenced material came from PBMCs or a T cell subset sorted from them (not recorded which). The CDR3 is CSVTGTDNTGELFF. CDR3 nucleotide sequence: TGCAGCGTGACGGGGACGGATAACACCGGGGAGCTGTTTTTT.